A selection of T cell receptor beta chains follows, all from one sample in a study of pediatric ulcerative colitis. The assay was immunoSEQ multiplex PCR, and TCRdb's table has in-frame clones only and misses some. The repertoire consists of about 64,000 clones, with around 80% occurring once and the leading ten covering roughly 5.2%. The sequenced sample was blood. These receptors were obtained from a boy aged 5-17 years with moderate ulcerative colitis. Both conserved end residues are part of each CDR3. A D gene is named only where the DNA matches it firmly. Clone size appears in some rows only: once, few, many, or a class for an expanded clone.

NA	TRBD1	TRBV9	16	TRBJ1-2	TGTGCCAGCAGCGTAGATCCGGACAGGGTAGACTATGGCTACACCTTC	CASSVDPDRVDYGYTF
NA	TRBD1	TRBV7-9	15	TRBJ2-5	TGTGCCAGCAGCTCCGGACAGGCGCCGCAAGAGACCCAGTACTTC	CASSSGQAPQETQYF
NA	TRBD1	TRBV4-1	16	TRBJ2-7	TGCGCCAGCAGCCAAGGACCGACAGGGGCGATTGTTACGCAGTACTTC	CASSQGPTGAIVTQYF
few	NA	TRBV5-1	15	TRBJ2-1	TGCGCCAGCAGCTCTCAGGCCCGAGGATCCAATGAGCAGTTCTTC	CASSSQARGSNEQFF
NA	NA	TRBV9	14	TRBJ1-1	TGTGCCAGCAGCGCGGGGGCCGTGAACACTGAAGCTTTCTTT	CASSAGAVNTEAFF
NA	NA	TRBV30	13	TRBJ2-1	TGTGCCGGGCAGACAGGTCTACTGGGTATTTGGTTCTTC	CAGQTGLLGIWFF
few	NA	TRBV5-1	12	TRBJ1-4	TGCGCCAGCAGCCCGCACGGGACCGAGCAGTTTTTT	CASSPHGTEQFF
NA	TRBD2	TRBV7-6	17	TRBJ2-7	TGTGCCAGCAGCCAAGAGCCGACTAGCGGGAGCAGGGGGGAGCAGTACTTC	CASSQEPTSGSRGEQYF
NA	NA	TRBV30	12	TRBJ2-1	TGTGCCTGGAGCGAAATTGGCAATGAGCAGTTCTTC	CAWSEIGNEQFF
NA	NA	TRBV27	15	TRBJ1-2	TGTGCCAGCCGTTGGGGGACAACGATTCACTATGGCTACACCTTC	CASRWGTTIHYGYTF
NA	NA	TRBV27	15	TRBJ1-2	TGTGCCAGCAGTTTTAGGGGAAGTGGGGGCGGGGGCTACACCTTC	CASSFRGSGGGGYTF
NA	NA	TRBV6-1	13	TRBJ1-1	TGTGCCAGCGGAGGGGGACTGGGCACTGAAGCTTTCTTT	CASGGGLGTEAFF
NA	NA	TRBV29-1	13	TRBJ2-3	TGCAGCGTCGAAGGGACCCACACAGATACGCAGTATTTT	CSVEGTHTDTQYF
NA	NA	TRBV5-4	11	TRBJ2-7	TGTGCCAGCAGCTTGGCCAGCGAGCAGTACTTC	CASSLASEQYF
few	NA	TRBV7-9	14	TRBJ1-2	TGTGCCAGCAGCCCGAACTCATTCACAACTGGCTACACCTTC	CASSPNSFTTGYTF
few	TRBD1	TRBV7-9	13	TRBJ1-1	TGTGCCAGCAGCTTTGGGGGACAGAATGAAGCTTTCTTT	CASSFGGQNEAFF
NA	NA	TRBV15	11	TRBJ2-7	TGTGCCACCAGCAGAGATGACGAGCAGTACTTC	CATSRDDEQYF
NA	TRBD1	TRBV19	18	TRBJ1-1	TGTGCCAGTACTCCTAAAGGGACAGGGGGCCTTGGGAACACTGAAGCTTTCTTT	CASTPKGTGGLGNTEAFF